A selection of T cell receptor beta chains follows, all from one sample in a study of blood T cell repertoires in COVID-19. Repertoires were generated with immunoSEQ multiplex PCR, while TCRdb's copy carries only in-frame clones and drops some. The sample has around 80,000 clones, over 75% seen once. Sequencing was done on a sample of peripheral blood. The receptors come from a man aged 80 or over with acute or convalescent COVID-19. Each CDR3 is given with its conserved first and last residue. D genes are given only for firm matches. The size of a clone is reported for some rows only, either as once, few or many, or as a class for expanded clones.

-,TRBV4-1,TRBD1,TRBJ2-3,TGCGCCAGCAGCCAAGAAGGAACCGGGACAGGAGACACAGATACGCAGTATTTT,CASSQEGTGTGDTDTQYF
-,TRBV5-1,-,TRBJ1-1,TGCGCCAGCAGCTTGGGCGGGGGGCCAACTGAAGCTTTCTTT,CASSLGGGPTEAFF
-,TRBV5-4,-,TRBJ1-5,TGTGCCAGCAGCTTGTGGGGGGGATCCAATCAGCCCCAGCATTTT,CASSLWGGSNQPQHF
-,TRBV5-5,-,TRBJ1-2,TGTGCCAGCAGCTTGGGGGCAGGGCTCTATGGCTACACCTTC,CASSLGAGLYGYTF
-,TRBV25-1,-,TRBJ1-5,TGTGCCAGCAGCCGAGATAGCAATCAGCCCCAGCATTTT,CASSRDSNQPQHF
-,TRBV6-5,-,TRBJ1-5,TGTGCCAGCAGCAGGGGACCCTATAGCAATCAGCCCCAGCATTTT,CASSRGPYSNQPQHF
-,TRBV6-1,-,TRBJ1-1,TGTGCCAGCAGTGCCCTTGGAGATAACAGGGTAAGAGCTGAAGCTTTCTTT,CASSALGDNRVRAEAFF
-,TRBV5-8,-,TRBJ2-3,TGTGCCAGCAGCTTCGTATCAGATACGCAGTATTTT,CASSFVSDTQYF
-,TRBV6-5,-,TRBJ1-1,TGTGCCAGCAGTACACCCTCGAAGGGGACTGAAGCTTTCTTT,CASSTPSKGTEAFF
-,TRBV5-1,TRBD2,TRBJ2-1,TGCGCCAGCAGATCGACTAGCGGGTACAATGAGCAGTTCTTC,CASRSTSGYNEQFF
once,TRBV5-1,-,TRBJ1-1,TGCGCCAGCAGCTTGGGTCAGGGTTCTGAAGCTTTCTTT,CASSLGQGSEAFF
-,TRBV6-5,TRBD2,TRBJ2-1,TGTGCCAGCAGTTACGAGCCTAGCGGGGTCTACAATGAGCAGTTCTTC,CASSYEPSGVYNEQFF
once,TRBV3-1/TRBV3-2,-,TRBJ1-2,TGTGCCAGCAGCCCCCGGGTTGGGAACTATGGCTACACCTTC,CASSPRVGNYGYTF
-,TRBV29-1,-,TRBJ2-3,TGCAGCGTTGAAGCAGCGCGGTGGACAGATACGCAGTATTTT,CSVEAARWTDTQYF
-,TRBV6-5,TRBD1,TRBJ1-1,TGTGCCAGCAGGGGACAGGGGATGACTGAAGCTTTCTTT,CASRGQGMTEAFF
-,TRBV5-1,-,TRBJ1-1,TGCGCCAGCAGCCTCTCACCAGGGTTGGACACTGAAGCTTTCTTT,CASSLSPGLDTEAFF
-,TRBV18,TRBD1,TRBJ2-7,TGTGCCAGCTCACGCCCGGGACAGGGGATCTACGAGCAGTACTTC,CASSRPGQGIYEQYF
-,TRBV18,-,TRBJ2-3,TGTGCCAGCTCACCAGGAGGAATGGGAAGGGTGCCAGATACGCAGTATTTT,CASSPGGMGRVPDTQYF
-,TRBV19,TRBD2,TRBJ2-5,TGTGCCAGTAGTATCGGGACTAATCAAGAGACCCAGTACTTC,CASSIGTNQETQYF
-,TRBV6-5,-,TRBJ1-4,TGTGCCAGCAGTCGGGGGGGCTTTAATGAAAAACTGTTTTTT,CASSRGGFNEKLFF
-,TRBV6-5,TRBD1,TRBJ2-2,TGTGCCAGCAGACCGGGACAGGGGTTTGGGGAGCTGTTTTTT,CASRPGQGFGELFF
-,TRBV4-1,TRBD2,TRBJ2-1,TGCGCCAGCAGCCAAGCGTTGCGGGGGGGAGCCTACAATGAGCAGTTCTTC,CASSQALRGGAYNEQFF
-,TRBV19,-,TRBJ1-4,TGTGCCAGTAGTATCGACACAACTAATGAAAAACTGTTTTTT,CASSIDTTNEKLFF